This note documents a single TCR beta chain sequence. This clonotype is labeled medium-sized (0.01 to 0.1%). Its antigen remains unidentified. Base-call qualities are not available, and no considerably larger clone is one nucleotide away. The sample originates from a study. The CDR3, cysteine through phenylalanine, is 17 amino acids long. The sequence is cut down to CDR3 DNA, 51 bases in frame from base 1. Sequencing instrument: Illumina MiSeq. Starting from the raw public reads, TCRdb applied fastp trimming at Q25, assembled clones with MiXCR and retained in-frame beta chains. Entries that share a CDR3 protein sequence are merged under the most common genes and DNA. A total of several hundred distinct CDR3 sequences appear in this sample, 8.3% of them only once. The ten largest clones represent around 23% of the sample.

This TCR was recovered from a human donor with rheumatoid arthritis. The receptor chain draws on TRBV21-1 and TRBJ1-5; the table's D call, TRBD1, has no DNA check behind it. TRBV21-1 has pseudogene status. The sequenced sample consisted of CD4+ T cells from synovial fluid. At the DNA level, the sequence is TGTGCCAGCAGCCCCCATAGTGGGGGGCATAGCAATCAGCCCCAGCATTTT. It translates as CASSPHSGGHSNQPQHF.